One and the same sample provided the 29 T cell receptor beta chains below, sequenced in a study of identical twins. TCRdb reprocessed the 5' RACE reads with MiXCR, giving one entry per CDR3 protein. The data contain 700,000 or so distinct CDR3 sequences, roughly 8% of them seen just once; the ten biggest clones take up approximately 0.89%. This sample also appeared in a second study, on yellow fever vaccine responses in identical twins.

The sample taken for sequencing was PBMCs. Receptor source: a woman aged 18-30 years in good health.

This clonotype occurred a few times. The chain recombines TRBV12-3 or TRBV12-4 with TRBJ2-7; D is unresolved. V lost 2 bases and J 5 bases, leaving 10 bases between the germline ends. The CDR3 is made up of 13 amino acids. CDR3 sequence (DNA): TGTGCCAGCAGTTTAATTCGGCCCCACGAGCAGTACTTC. Protein sequence: CASSLIRPHEQYF.

A few counts support this clonotype. The chain has TRBV20-1 and TRBJ2-5; 9 nucleotides match TRBD2. This CDR3 is built from 14 residues. Germline CDR1 DFQATT, CDR2 SNEGSKA (reference sequence). J lost 5 bases, V lost 3 bases, and 7 bases had no gene match. The chain's CDR3 is CSASAGGVLETQYF. CDR3 in DNA: TGCAGTGCTAGTGCGGGGGGGGTCTTGGAGACCCAGTACTTC.

The sample holds a few counts of this clonotype. CDR3 bases: TGTGCCAGCAGCCAAGATCCGGACAGGGGGCATGGGACCCAGTACTTC. This codes for CASSQDPDRGHGTQYF. The chain recombines TRBV4-2 with TRBJ2-5; TRBD1 aligns across 11 bases. The germline gives CDR1 LGHNA, CDR2 YNFKEQ. The CDR3 spans 16 residues. V was clipped by 0 bases and J by 7 bases; unmatched bases: 7.

This clonotype was observed once. The chain carries TRBV6-1 and TRBJ2-5; tentative D call: TRBD1 (6 bases). The CDR3 is made up of 13 amino acids. With 6 bases removed from V and 3 bases from J, the gap between germline ends came to 11 bases. CDR1 MNHNS and CDR2 SASEGT come from the germline V gene. CDR3 in amino acids: CASRSQGKETQYF. The CDR3 DNA follows: TGTGCCAGCAGATCGCAGGGGAAAGAGACCCAGTACTTC.

This clonotype was counted between two and nine times. The chain links TRBV19 to TRBJ2-7; D is uncertain. The CDR3 consists of 14 residues. Trimming removed 5 bases from V and 2 bases from J, with 13 bases in between. CDR1 is LNHDA, CDR2 SQIVND, per germline (reference sequence). The CDR3 DNA reads as TGTGCCAGTAGTGTTGGGTTTGGAACCTACGAGCAGTACTTC. Residues: CASSVGFGTYEQYF.

The table lists this clonotype with a few counts. The rearrangement uses TRBV6-1 and TRBJ1-2, with 8 bases identical to TRBD1. Germline CDR1 is MNHNS and CDR2 is SASEGT. The CDR3 runs to 16 residues. J was trimmed by 0 bases and V by 10 bases; bases with no gene match: 13. The CDR3 sequence: CAISSRDRSPNYGYTF. The CDR3 DNA follows: TGTGCCATCTCGAGCCGGGACAGGAGCCCTAACTATGGCTACACCTTC.

The chain employs TRBV3-1 and TRBJ2-7; the D gene could be TRBD1 or TRBD2 (5 bases each). Germline V lookup: CDR1 LGHDT, CDR2 YNNKEL (reference sequence). The CDR3 is 15 residues long. Trimming took 1 base from V and 3 from J, leaving 13 bases between them. DNA for the CDR3: TGTGCCAGCAGCCAAGGTAATCCGGGGCTCTACGAGCAGTACTTC. Amino acid sequence: CASSQGNPGLYEQYF.

In DNA, the CDR3 is TGTGCCAGCACCTCCGAAATGTCGGAGACCCAGTACTTC. It encodes CASTSEMSETQYF. The chain couples TRBV12-3 or TRBV12-4 to TRBJ2-5; D unclear. V shed 7 bases and J shed 5 bases, with 14 bases lying between them. This CDR3 is 13 amino acids long.

The genes are TRBV19 and TRBJ2-2, with D tentatively TRBD1 or TRBD2 (5 bases each). V was trimmed by 5 bases and J by 0 bases, leaving 13 bases between them. The CDR3 loop spans 16 amino acids. The germline V gene has CDR1 LNHDA and CDR2 SQIVND (reference sequence). Here the CDR3 DNA reads TGTGCCAGTAGTCCCTCGATGGGGGCGAACACCGGGGAGCTGTTTTTT. Its translation: CASSPSMGANTGELFF.

This clonotype was seen a handful of times. This chain connects TRBV28 to TRBJ2-7; no reliable D call. Trimming shortened V by 3 bases and J by 3 bases, and 12 bases separated the two germline ends. The CDR3 length is 14 residues. Germline V gene sequence: CDR1 MDHEN, CDR2 SYDVKM. The CDR3 bases are TGTGCCAGCAGTTTGTACAGCAAGAACTACGAGCAGTACTTC. Its translation is CASSLYSKNYEQYF.

This clonotype was counted between two and nine times. The genes are TRBV27 and TRBJ2-1, with 12 nucleotides matching TRBD2. V trimming: 2 bases; J trimming: 10 bases; junction bases outside the gene matches: 9. The CDR3 has 16 amino acids. Germline V gene lookup returns CDR1 MNHEY and CDR2 SMNVEV (reference sequence). CDR3: CASSLLGLAGLGEQFF. The CDR3 bases are TGTGCCAGCAGTTTACTCGGACTAGCGGGACTGGGAGAGCAGTTCTTC.

The rearrangement uses TRBV7-3 and TRBJ2-5, with D unresolved. The germline V gene has CDR1 SGHTA and CDR2 FQGTGA. V lost 1 base to trimming and J lost 0 bases, with 9 bases between them. The CDR3 spans 15 residues. CDR3 DNA sequence: TGTGCCAGCAGCTTAAGACCCAGTTACCAAGAGACCCAGTACTTC. This gives the protein CASSLRPSYQETQYF.

The rearrangement links TRBV7-2 to TRBJ1-3, with 8 bases identical to TRBD1. Germline values: CDR1 SGHTA, CDR2 FQGNSA. The CDR3 is 17 residues long. V shed 1 base, J shed 0 bases, and the junction held 5 bases outside the gene matches. The CDR3 reads CASSLGDRSRSGNTIYF. The CDR3 nucleotides read TGTGCCAGCAGCTTAGGGGACAGGAGCCGCTCTGGAAACACCATATATTTT.

This chain connects TRBV20-1 to TRBJ2-3, with D possibly being TRBD2 (7 bases). Germline V gene data show CDR1 as DFQATT and CDR2 as SNEGSKA (reference sequence). The CDR3 length is 15 residues. V lost 0 bases to trimming and J lost 4 bases, with 14 bases between them. CDR3 DNA: TGCAGTGCTAGAGATGGGGAGGGGGGATCAGATACGCAGTATTTT. It encodes CSARDGEGGSDTQYF.

The chain uses TRBV7-3 and TRBJ2-4; tentative D call: TRBD1 (6 bases). The CDR3 totals 16 residues. V was cut by 5 bases and J by 5 bases, with 19 bases left in between. Per germline, CDR1 SGHTA and CDR2 FQGTGA. The CDR3 loop is CASSTSGGDGQNIQYF. As DNA, the CDR3 is TGTGCCAGCAGCACATCTGGGGGCGACGGACAAAACATTCAGTACTTC.

The chain uses TRBV27 and TRBJ1-6; D remains ambiguous. This CDR3 region has 17 residues. Trimming cost V 0 bases and J 4 bases, with 13 bases left between them. CDR1 MNHEY and CDR2 SMNVEV come from the germline V gene (reference sequence). The CDR3 protein is CASSLSPTITYNSPLHF. The CDR3 DNA reads as TGTGCCAGCAGTTTATCCCCGACTATTACTTATAATTCACCCCTCCACTTT.

The V call is TRBV30, the J call TRBJ1-1; D not certain. The CDR3 covers 14 residues. The V gene lost 2 bases and the J gene lost 0 bases, with 10 bases spanning the gap. Per the germline V gene, CDR1 is GTSNPN and CDR2 is SVGIG (reference sequence). As DNA, the CDR3 is TGTGCCTGGAGTATCCGGGGTTTGAACACTGAAGCTTTCTTT. It yields the protein CAWSIRGLNTEAFF.

Ten or more counts support this clonotype. This chain connects TRBV11-3 to TRBJ2-2; maybe TRBD2 (5 bases). Germline V gene sequence: CDR1 SGHNT, CDR2 YENEEA. V lost 5 bases and J 1 base, leaving 11 bases between the germline ends. The CDR3 runs 15 residues. CDR3 bases: TGTGCCAGCAGCCCCGGAGGTCTGAACACCGGGGAGCTGTTTTTT. Amino acid sequence: CASSPGGLNTGELFF.

Only a few counts were recorded for this clonotype. This may be a read error, as it is one base from a much larger clone. The V gene is TRBV5-6, the J gene TRBJ2-5, with D perhaps TRBD1 (5 bases). The CDR3 contains 14 residues. Germline CDR1 SGHDT, CDR2 YYEEEE. Deletions cut 1 base from V and 3 bases from J, with 10 bases between. The DNA for the CDR3 is TGTGCCAGCAGCTTGACACAGGACGAAGAGACCCAGTACTTC. Translated, it gives CASSLTQDEETQYF.

The rearrangement joins TRBV9 to TRBJ2-3, with D perhaps matching TRBD2 (6 bases). This CDR3 contains 14 residues. The ends were cut back, 6 bases at V and 4 bases at J, with 15 bases in the middle. The germline V gene encodes CDR1 SGDLS and CDR2 YYNGEE. The CDR3 spells CASTWGGNADTQYF. The CDR3 DNA reads TGTGCCAGCACTTGGGGCGGGAACGCAGATACGCAGTATTTT.

Ten or more counts support this clonotype. The gene calls are TRBV6-2 or TRBV6-3 and TRBJ2-2; 7 nucleotides agree with TRBD1. CDR3 length: 17 amino acids. Germline CDR1 is MNHEY and CDR2 is SVGEGT. V lost 6 bases to trimming and J lost 0 bases; unmatched junction nucleotides: 10. The CDR3: CASSLRGQGANTGELFF. The CDR3 region has the DNA TGTGCCAGCAGCCTTCGTGGGCAGGGGGCGAACACCGGGGAGCTGTTTTTT.

V usage is TRBV7-2 and J usage is TRBJ2-2; tentatively, D is TRBD1 or TRBD2 (5 bases each). Trimming shortened V by 3 bases and J by 2 bases, and 16 bases separated the two germline ends. This CDR3 has 17 residues. The germline V gene encodes CDR1 SGHTA and CDR2 FQGNSA. The chain's CDR3 is CASSFLAGAINTGELFF. The CDR3 nucleotides read TGTGCCAGCAGCTTTTTGGCCGGGGCAATAAACACCGGGGAGCTGTTTTTT.

This sequence joins TRBV5-1 and TRBJ2-1, with 8 bases identical to TRBD2. This CDR3 comprises 14 residues. The ends lost 4 bases at V and 7 bases at J; junction bases unmatched: 7. In germline, CDR1 is SGHRS, CDR2 YFSETQ. The chain's CDR3 is CASSDGTSPNEQFF. CDR3 coding DNA: TGCGCCAGCAGCGACGGGACTAGTCCGAATGAGCAGTTCTTC.

This clonotype was detected only a few times. The chain carries TRBV28 and TRBJ1-5; D remains ambiguous. CDR1 is MDHEN and CDR2 is SYDVKM in the germline V gene. CDR3 length equals 17 residues. The V gene lost 4 bases and the J gene lost 0 bases, with 16 bases spanning the gap. The CDR3 reads CASSSRGRDYSNQPQHF. CDR3 nucleotide sequence: TGTGCCAGCAGTTCCCGGGGTCGGGATTATAGCAATCAGCCCCAGCATTTT.

This clonotype was seen more than once but under ten times. This chain uses TRBV20-1 with TRBJ2-1; TRBD2 agrees at 8 bases. Germline V gene data show CDR1 as DFQATT and CDR2 as SNEGSKA (reference sequence). The CDR3 runs to 12 residues. J was trimmed by 9 bases and V by 5 bases; bases with no gene match: 6. The CDR3 DNA sequence: TGCAGTGCTCGAGCGGGAGTAGGTGAGCAGTTCTTC. Amino acid sequence: CSARAGVGEQFF.

The chain joins TRBV10-1 to TRBJ2-5; the D gene could be TRBD1 or TRBD2 (5 bases each). The CDR3 spans 12 residues. Looked up from germline, CDR1 is WNHNN and CDR2 is SYGVQD (reference sequence). Trimming left V 3 bases short and J 8 bases short, with 10 bases between. DNA of the CDR3: TGCGCCAGCAGTGATTCTGGGGGAACCCAGTACTTC. Its protein is CASSDSGGTQYF.

The chain carries TRBV3-1 and TRBJ2-7; D is undetermined. The germline V and J ends were trimmed by 0 bases and 2 bases, with 11 bases remaining between them. The CDR3 is 15 amino acids. From germline, CDR1 is LGHDT and CDR2 YNNKEL (reference sequence). CDR3 nucleotides: TGTGCCAGCAGCCAAGAGAGCAGTCAGCCCTACGAGCAGTACTTC. This sequence encodes CASSQESSQPYEQYF.

This chain joins TRBV28 and TRBJ2-7, with 11 bases lining up with TRBD1. The germline V gene encodes CDR1 MDHEN and CDR2 SYDVKM. This CDR3 is 16 amino acids long. The V gene end was trimmed by 6 bases and the J gene end by 7 bases; junction bases not matched to a gene: 14. DNA for the CDR3: TGTGCCAGCAGCGCTCCGCCGGGACAGGGGGTCTTAGAGCAGTACTTC. It specifies CASSAPPGQGVLEQYF.

This chain uses TRBV11-2 with TRBJ2-3, with D perhaps TRBD2 (5 bases). There are 15 residues in the CDR3. V shed 2 bases and J shed 2 bases, with 11 bases lying between them. The germline V gene has CDR1 SGHAT and CDR2 FQNNGV. The CDR3: CASSLRGLDTDTQYF. Written as DNA, the CDR3 is TGTGCCAGCAGCTTACGGGGTCTAGACACAGATACGCAGTATTTT.